This note documents a single T cell receptor (beta chain) sequence. The data were obtained in a study of cytomegalovirus exposure and HLA in healthy donors. The PCR used 60 Vbeta and 13 Jbeta primers. The table came from immunoSEQ multiplex PCR; TCRdb's copy has only in-frame clones and leaves some out. This table has under 250,000 clones, around 76% appearing once. This TCR came from a man aged 25 to 40 in good health and CMV-seronegative. Specimen: PBMCs.

The CDR3 sequence is CASSEEQGSAYEQYF. CDR3 DNA: TGTGCCAGCAGTGAAGAACAGGGTTCGGCCTACGAGCAGTACTTC. The rearrangement links TRBV2 to TRBJ2-7; a possible D gene is TRBD1 (6 bases). CDR3 length: 15 residues. Germline V gene lookup returns CDR1 SNHLY and CDR2 FYNNEI. V gave up 1 base and J gave up 2 bases, with 12 bases separating them.